This record looks at one TCR beta chain sequence and its context. This sample stems from a study of cytomegalovirus exposure and HLA in healthy donors. V lost 3 bases to trimming and J lost 5 bases; unmatched junction nucleotides: 5. The CDR3 runs 14 residues. Germline V gene sequence: CDR1 SGHNT, CDR2 YYREEE (reference sequence). PCR used 60 Vbeta primers and 13 Jbeta primers. TCRdb keeps only in-frame clones here, not all; method: immunoSEQ multiplex PCR. Of under 200,000 clones in the sample, 70% to 85% are singletons; the top ten hold 4.4%. Input material: PBMCs. This TCR was sampled from a woman aged 30 to 39 in good health and CMV-seropositive. The chain couples TRBV5-4 to TRBJ2-4, with TRBD1 matching over 7 bases. CDR3 coding DNA: TGTGCCAGCAGCTCAGGGGGTGGGGAAAACATTCAGTACTTC. It codes for CASSSGGGENIQYF.